These 27 T cell receptor beta chains came from one sample sequenced in a study of CD8+ T cells in alopecia areata. The treatment: oral pan-JAK inhibitor, 5-10 mg twice daily. Extracted RNA was reverse transcribed, and the resulting cDNA served as sequencing template. Data came from immunoSEQ multiplex PCR; TCRdb stores just in-frame clones and leaves some out. In the table there are roughly 70,000 clones, around 29% of which are singletons. The sequenced sample was CD8+ T cells sorted from blood, obtained at week 4, from a patient treated with tofacitinib. The receptors here all came from a human donor with alopecia areata.

This clone was counted between two and nine times. The rearrangement uses TRBV29-1 and TRBJ2-2, with D unclear. From germline, CDR1 is SQVTM and CDR2 ANQGSEA. The V end lost 5 bases, the J end lost 4 bases, and 8 bases lay between the germline ends. This CDR3 has 12 amino acids. The CDR3 region is CSVYGPTGELFF. The CDR3 coding sequence is TGCAGCGTTTACGGGCCCACCGGGGAGCTGTTTTTT.

This clone occurred a few times. The chain joins TRBV29-1 to TRBJ2-1, with D unresolved. Germline CDR1 SQVTM, CDR2 ANQGSEA. The V and J ends lost 3 bases and 7 bases respectively, with 16 bases between them. The CDR3 is made up of 14 amino acids. CDR3 loop: CSVEGRPQWNEQFF. In DNA form, the CDR3 reads TGCAGCGTTGAGGGCAGGCCCCAGTGGAATGAGCAGTTCTTC.

This chain uses TRBV7-3 with TRBJ2-1; 9 positions match TRBD2. V lost 2 bases, J lost 6 bases, and 2 bases stayed unmatched. The CDR3 sequence is 14 residues long. Germline-derived CDR1 and CDR2 are SGHTA and FQGTGA. CDR3 loop: CASSLGSGGNEQFF. Written as DNA, the CDR3 is TGTGCCAGCAGCTTAGGTAGCGGGGGCAATGAGCAGTTCTTC.

This clone was found a few times. CDR3 region: CSVEGLAGVTEQFF. CDR3 bases: TGCAGCGTTGAAGGCCTAGCGGGAGTTACTGAGCAGTTCTTC. The rearrangement uses TRBV29-1 and TRBJ2-1; 10 nucleotides line up with TRBD2. Trimming at V came to 1 base and at J to 9 bases, leaving 6 bases not matched to a gene. CDR3 size: 14 residues. Germline CDR1 reads SQVTM; CDR2 reads ANQGSEA.

The V and J genes are TRBV29-1 and TRBJ2-7, with TRBD1 as a possible D gene (6 bases). From germline, CDR1 is SQVTM and CDR2 ANQGSEA. Trimming shortened V by 3 bases and J by 4 bases, and 22 bases separated the two germline ends. The CDR3 consists of 16 residues. The CDR3 protein is CSVEGYQGSDPYEQYF. CDR3 nucleotide sequence: TGCAGCGTTGAGGGGTATCAGGGGTCGGATCCTTACGAGCAGTACTTC.

This clone was observed a few times. The gene calls are TRBV29-1 and TRBJ1-2, with D possibly being TRBD1 (5 bases). V gave up 7 bases and J gave up 6 bases, with 21 bases separating them. The CDR3 length is 14 residues. CDR1 and CDR2 (germline): SQVTM, ANQGSEA. This CDR3 is CSAHLPGKENGYTF. In DNA form, the CDR3 reads TGCAGCGCCCACCTCCCAGGGAAGGAAAATGGCTACACCTTC.

This clone turned up a few times. V usage is TRBV7-9 and J usage is TRBJ2-1; 7 bases align to TRBD1. V shed 4 bases, J shed 0 bases, and the junction held 3 bases outside the gene matches. This CDR3 comprises 15 residues. CDR1 is SEHNR, CDR2 FQNEAQ, per germline (reference sequence). The CDR3 DNA sequence: TGTGCCAGCAGCTCGGGACAGAGCTCCTACAATGAGCAGTTCTTC. It translates to CASSSGQSSYNEQFF.

The chain uses TRBV29-1 and TRBJ2-7, with D possibly matching TRBD2 (6 bases). The CDR3 is 14 residues long. The V and J ends lost 4 bases and 1 base respectively, with 14 bases between them. CDR1 is SQVTM, CDR2 ANQGSEA, per germline. The CDR3 coding sequence is TGCAGCGTTGTTTCCGGGACTCCTTCCTACGAGCAGTACTTC. Amino acid sequence: CSVVSGTPSYEQYF.

This clone was recorded at least ten times. The rearrangement joins TRBV7-9 to TRBJ2-5; D possibly corresponds to TRBD2 (5 bases). CDR3 length: 16 residues. Deletions cut 4 bases from V and 3 bases from J, with 18 bases between. Germline assignment: CDR1 SEHNR and CDR2 FQNEAQ (reference sequence). CDR3 residues: CASSYAEGPSKETQYF. In DNA form, the CDR3 reads TGTGCCAGCAGCTATGCTGAGGGCCCCTCTAAAGAGACCCAGTACTTC.

This chain joins TRBV28 and TRBJ1-1; D gene uncertain. This CDR3 has 16 amino acids. V lost 2 bases and J 2 bases, leaving 15 bases between the germline ends. Germline loops: CDR1 MDHEN, CDR2 SYDVKM. The CDR3 here is CASSLSPYPPNTEAFF. The DNA for the CDR3 is TGTGCCAGCAGTTTAAGTCCCTATCCTCCCAACACTGAAGCTTTCTTT. Full variable domain (remainder filled in from reference TRBV28 and TRBJ1-1): DVKVTQSSRYLVKRTGEKVFLECVQDMDHENMFWYRQDPGLGLRLIYFSYDVKMKEKGDIPEGYSVSREKKERFSLILESASTNQTSMYLCASSLSPYPPNTEAFFGQGTRLTVV.

The genes are TRBV30 and TRBJ2-5, with TRBD2 matching 9 bases. Losses at the gene ends were 2 bases for V and 4 bases for J; bases not matched to a gene: 5. Germline assignment: CDR1 GTSNPN and CDR2 SVGIG (reference sequence). This CDR3 spans 14 amino acids. The CDR3 DNA follows: TGTGCCTGGAGTCCGGCGGGAGGGGGAGAGACCCAGTACTTC. Translated, it gives CAWSPAGGGETQYF.

The rearrangement links TRBV6-6 to TRBJ2-7, with D possibly matching TRBD2 (5 bases). The V end was cut by 2 bases, the J end by 5 bases, with 16 bases between. The length of the CDR3 is 15 residues. Germline V CDR1 and CDR2: MNHNY, SVGAGI (reference sequence). Here the CDR3 DNA reads TGTGCCAGCAGTTACGGATCGTCGGGGTCCGACGAGCAGTACTTC. Translated, it gives CASSYGSSGSDEQYF.

The chain joins TRBV9 to TRBJ2-7; D may match TRBD1 or TRBD2 (5 bases each). Germline-derived CDR1 and CDR2 are SGDLS and YYNGEE. V lost 0 bases, J lost 7 bases, and 11 bases lay in between. This CDR3 has 13 amino acids. Written as DNA, the CDR3 is TGTGCCAGCAGCGTAGGGGACGGAACTGAGCAGTACTTC. Its translation: CASSVGDGTEQYF.

There are a few counts of this clone. The chain carries TRBV30 and TRBJ2-7, with 7 bases that match TRBD1. In germline, CDR1 is GTSNPN, CDR2 SVGIG (reference sequence). There are 14 residues in the CDR3. The J segment lost 12 bases and the V segment lost 5 bases, leaving 19 bases of the junction unmatched. The CDR3 DNA is TGTGCCTGGGGTCGGTTCGGAGACAGGGACGGTGGGTACTTC. Encoded protein: CAWGRFGDRDGGYF.

This clone was observed a single time. Here the CDR3 reads CASSTRSETQYF. As DNA, the CDR3 is TGTGCCAGCAGCACAAGGAGCGAGACCCAGTACTTC. The chain recombines TRBV27 with TRBJ2-5, with D hard to call. In germline, CDR1 is MNHEY, CDR2 SMNVEV (reference sequence). CDR3 length equals 12 residues. The germline V and J ends were trimmed by 6 bases and 5 bases, with 10 bases remaining between them.

This clone came up a few times. The rearrangement links TRBV4-1 to TRBJ2-5; no firm D call. The CDR3 consists of 14 residues. The germline gives CDR1 MGHRA, CDR2 YSYEKL. The V gene lost 4 bases and the J gene lost 0 bases, with 9 bases spanning the gap. The CDR3 nucleotides are TGCGCCAGCAGCCGACATGCGGACCAAGAGACCCAGTACTTC. Translating it yields CASSRHADQETQYF.

CDR3 residues: CAWTRRGLGEQYF. CDR3 coding DNA: TGTGCCTGGACCCGCCGGGGTCTTGGCGAGCAGTACTTC. The chain has TRBV30 and TRBJ2-7; a possible D gene is TRBD2 (5 bases). Germline V gene lookup returns CDR1 GTSNPN and CDR2 SVGIG (reference sequence). This CDR3 has 13 amino acids. Trimming removed 4 bases from V and 6 bases from J, with 16 bases in between. Variable domain in full (rest from reference TRBV30 and TRBJ2-7): SQTIHQWPATLVQPVGSPLSLECTVEGTSNPNLYWYRQAAGRGLQLLFYSVGIGQISSEVPQNLSASRPQDRQFILSSKKLLLSDSGFYLCAWTRRGLGEQYFGPGTRLTVT.

This clone showed up just a few times. The gene calls are TRBV7-9 and TRBJ2-5, with 7 bases aligning to TRBD1. The CDR3 runs to 14 residues. The germline CDR1 and CDR2 sequences are SEHNR and FQNEAQ (reference sequence). The V and J ends lost 8 bases and 5 bases, in that order; junction bases with no gene match: 11. The CDR3 sequence: CASEKTGLDETQYF. The CDR3 DNA reads TGTGCCAGCGAAAAGACAGGGCTGGACGAGACCCAGTACTTC.

The CDR3 DNA reads TGTGCCAGCAGCTTAGTAGTAGGGCGCGGGTACAATGAGCAGTTCTTC. Translated, it gives CASSLVVGRGYNEQFF. The chain recombines TRBV7-8 with TRBJ2-1, with TRBD2 as a possible D gene (5 bases). Looked up from germline, CDR1 is SGHVS and CDR2 is FQNEAQ. V lost 1 base to trimming and J lost 4 bases, with 14 bases between them. This CDR3 has 16 amino acids. The variable domain in full, with the rest retrieved from reference TRBV7-8 and TRBJ2-1, is GAGVSQSPRYKVAKRGQDVALRCDPISGHVSLFWYQQALGQGPEFLTYFQNEAQLDKSGLPSDRFFAERPEGSVSTLKIQRTQQEDSAVYLCASSLVVGRGYNEQFFGPGTRLTVL.

CDR3 DNA sequence: TGCAGCGTTGCCCCGACCCTAAGACATGGCTATCACACCGGGGAGCTGTTTTTT. Amino acids: CSVAPTLRHGYHTGELFF. V usage is TRBV29-1 and J usage is TRBJ2-2; D is unclear. Looked up from germline, CDR1 is SQVTM and CDR2 is ANQGSEA. V was shortened by 4 bases and J by 3 bases, with 24 bases between the two germline ends. There are 18 residues in the CDR3.

The chain recombines TRBV30 with TRBJ2-7; 7 bases map to TRBD1. Germline-derived CDR1 and CDR2 are GTSNPN and SVGIG (reference sequence). This CDR3 is built from 13 residues. J lost 6 bases, V lost 5 bases, and 10 bases had no gene match. The CDR3 sequence: CAWEDKQGFEQYF. As DNA, the CDR3 is TGTGCCTGGGAAGATAAACAGGGGTTCGAGCAGTACTTC. Using reference TRBV30 and TRBJ2-7 for the parts outside the CDR3, the full variable domain is SQTIHQWPATLVQPVGSPLSLECTVEGTSNPNLYWYRQAAGRGLQLLFYSVGIGQISSEVPQNLSASRPQDRQFILSSKKLLLSDSGFYLCAWEDKQGFEQYFGPGTRLTVT.

This clone turned up a few times. The chain couples TRBV29-1 to TRBJ2-7; TRBD2 matches at 9 bases. In germline, CDR1 is SQVTM, CDR2 ANQGSEA. The CDR3 consists of 14 residues. The junction had 8 bases not matched to a gene; V was cut back by 3 bases and J by 5 bases. CDR3 in DNA: TGCAGCGTTGATTTTAGCGGGAGCGGGAACGAGCAGTACTTC. Encoded protein: CSVDFSGSGNEQYF.

The rearrangement links TRBV11-3 to TRBJ1-1; D ambiguous. The CDR3 totals 13 residues. V dropped 5 bases and J dropped 0 bases, with 7 bases sitting between them. In germline, CDR1 is SGHNT, CDR2 YENEEA. In DNA, the CDR3 is TGTGCCAGCAGCCTGGCGGTGAACACTGAAGCTTTCTTT. It translates to CASSLAVNTEAFF.

This clone was counted between two and nine times. The rearrangement joins TRBV5-1 to TRBJ1-4; TRBD1 is a possible D gene (5 bases). This CDR3 spans 14 amino acids. CDR1 is SGHRS, CDR2 YFSETQ, per germline. V was trimmed by 2 bases and J by 5 bases, leaving 10 bases between them. The CDR3 sequence is CASSLGDGNEKLFF. CDR3 DNA: TGCGCCAGCAGCTTAGGGGACGGGAATGAAAAACTGTTTTTT.

This chain links TRBV27 with TRBJ2-7; D gene ambiguous. There are 15 residues in the CDR3. Looked up from germline, CDR1 is MNHEY and CDR2 is SMNVEV (reference sequence). Trimming cost V 5 bases and J 4 bases, with 18 bases left between them. The CDR3 loop reads CASSLGGQVGYEQYF. The DNA for the CDR3 is TGTGCCAGCAGTCTCGGCGGCCAGGTGGGGTACGAGCAGTACTTC.

V usage is TRBV29-1 and J usage is TRBJ2-3; 8 positions match TRBD2. The CDR3 covers 11 residues. The germline V gene encodes CDR1 SQVTM and CDR2 ANQGSEA. V dropped 6 bases and J dropped 8; count of bases not matched to a gene: 4. The CDR3 region has the DNA TGCAGCGTCGATGCGGGGGGTACGCAGTATTTT. Protein product: CSVDAGGTQYF.

The chain uses TRBV7-2 and TRBJ2-2, with D unresolved. Germline lookup yields CDR1 SGHTA and CDR2 FQGNSA. The CDR3 extends over 14 amino acids. V was shortened by 5 bases and J by 4 bases, with 11 bases between the two germline ends. CDR3 sequence: CASSLDWTTGELFF. Here the CDR3 DNA reads TGTGCCAGCAGCCTCGACTGGACCACCGGGGAGCTGTTTTTT.